This TCR beta chain was recovered during a study of OX40 agonist ivuxolimab in advanced cancers. Across the whole study: Patients received ivuxolimab, an intravenous treatment, every 2 weeks at 0.01 to 10 mg/kg. Patients treated during dose escalation were battling hepatocellular carcinoma, melanoma, renal cell or head and neck cancer. Broader study findings: Mean expanded clone counts were higher in CD8+ than CD4+ T cells.

TCRdb's copy holds only in-frame clones and misses some; the assay was immunoSEQ multiplex PCR. Of about 32,000 clones in the sample, roughly 84% are singletons; the top ten hold roughly a fifth. A remark on this clone: Its antigen is still unknown.

This CDR3 is 15 amino acids long. Trimming cost V 1 base and J 0 bases; bases outside gene matches: 2. CDR1 MGHRA and CDR2 YSYEKL come from the germline V gene. The chain joins TRBV4-1 to TRBJ2-7; 8 bases are a match to TRBD2. Sequencing used CD4+ or CD8+ T cells sorted from blood, obtained in a trial of the OX40 agonist ivuxolimab. This clonotype was sampled from an adult with an advanced solid tumor such as melanoma, head and neck, liver or kidney cancer. The CDR3 protein is CASSQGGGSSYEQYF. The CDR3 region has the DNA TGCGCCAGCAGCCAAGGCGGGGGGAGCTCCTACGAGCAGTACTTC.